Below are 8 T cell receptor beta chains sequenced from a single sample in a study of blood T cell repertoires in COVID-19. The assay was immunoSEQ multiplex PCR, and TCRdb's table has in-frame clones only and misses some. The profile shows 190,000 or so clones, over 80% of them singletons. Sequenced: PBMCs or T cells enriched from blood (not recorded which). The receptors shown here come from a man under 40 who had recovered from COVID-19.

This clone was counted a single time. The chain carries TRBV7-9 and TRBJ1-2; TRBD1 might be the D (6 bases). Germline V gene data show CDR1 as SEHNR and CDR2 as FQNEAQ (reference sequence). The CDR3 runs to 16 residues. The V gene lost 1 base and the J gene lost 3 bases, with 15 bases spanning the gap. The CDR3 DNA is TGTGCCAGCAGCTTAGTTTTTCGGCAGGGGCACTATGGCTACACCTTC. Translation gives CASSLVFRQGHYGYTF.

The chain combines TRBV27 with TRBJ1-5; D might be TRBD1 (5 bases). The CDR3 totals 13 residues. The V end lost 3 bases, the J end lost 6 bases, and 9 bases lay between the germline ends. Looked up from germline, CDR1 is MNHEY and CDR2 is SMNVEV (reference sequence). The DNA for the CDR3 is TGTGCCAGCAGTTTGGGGGGTGGTCAGCCCCAGCATTTT. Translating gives CASSLGGGQPQHF.

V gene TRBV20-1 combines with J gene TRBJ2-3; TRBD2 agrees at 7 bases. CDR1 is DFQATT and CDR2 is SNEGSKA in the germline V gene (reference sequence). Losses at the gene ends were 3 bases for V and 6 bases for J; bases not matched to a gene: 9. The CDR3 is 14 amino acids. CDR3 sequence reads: CSASRASGGDTQYF. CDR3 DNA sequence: TGCAGTGCTAGTCGGGCTAGCGGTGGGGATACGCAGTATTTT.

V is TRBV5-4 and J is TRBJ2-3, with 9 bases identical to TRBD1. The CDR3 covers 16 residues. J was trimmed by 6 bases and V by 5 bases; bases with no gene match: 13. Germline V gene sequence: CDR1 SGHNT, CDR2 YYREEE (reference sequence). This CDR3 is CASRNPGQGSSDTQYF. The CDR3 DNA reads TGTGCCAGCAGAAACCCGGGACAGGGTAGTTCGGATACGCAGTATTTT.

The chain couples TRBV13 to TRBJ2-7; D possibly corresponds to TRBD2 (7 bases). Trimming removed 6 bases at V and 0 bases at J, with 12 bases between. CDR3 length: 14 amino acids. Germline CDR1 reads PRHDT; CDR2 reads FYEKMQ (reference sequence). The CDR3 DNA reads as TGTGCCAGCAGTTTGGGAGGGGGCTCCTACGAGCAGTACTTC. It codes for CASSLGGGSYEQYF. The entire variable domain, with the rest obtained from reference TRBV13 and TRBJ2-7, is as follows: AAGVIQSPRHLIKEKRETATLKCYPIPRHDTVYWYQQGPGQDPQFLISFYEKMQSDKGSIPDRFSAQQFSDYHSELNMSSLELGDSALYFCASSLGGGSYEQYFGPGTRLTVT.

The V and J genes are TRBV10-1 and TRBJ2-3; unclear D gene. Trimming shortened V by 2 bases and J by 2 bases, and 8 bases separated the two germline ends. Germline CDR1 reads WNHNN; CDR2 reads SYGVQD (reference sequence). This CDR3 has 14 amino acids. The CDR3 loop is CASSETFNTDTQYF. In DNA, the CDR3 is TGCGCCAGCAGTGAGACATTTAACACAGATACGCAGTATTTT.

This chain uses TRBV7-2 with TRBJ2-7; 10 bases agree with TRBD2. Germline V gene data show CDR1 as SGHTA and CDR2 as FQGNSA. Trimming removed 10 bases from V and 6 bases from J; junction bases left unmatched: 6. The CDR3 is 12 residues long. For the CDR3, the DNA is TGTGCCACCGGGCTAGCGGGGGTCGAGCAGTACTTC. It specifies CATGLAGVEQYF. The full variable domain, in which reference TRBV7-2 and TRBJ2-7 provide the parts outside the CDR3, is GAGVSQSPSNKVTEKGKDVELRCDPISGHTALYWYRQSLGQGLEFLIYFQGNSAPDKSGLPSDRFSAERTGGSVSTLTIQRTQQEDSAVYLCATGLAGVEQYFGPGTRLTVT.

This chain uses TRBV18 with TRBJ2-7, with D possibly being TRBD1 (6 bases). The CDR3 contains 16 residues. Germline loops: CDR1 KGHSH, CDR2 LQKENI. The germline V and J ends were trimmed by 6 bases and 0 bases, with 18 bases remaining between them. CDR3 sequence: CASSLGPVQGSYEQYF. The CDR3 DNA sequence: TGTGCCAGCTCCCTTGGCCCGGTACAGGGCTCCTACGAGCAGTACTTC.